This T cell receptor (beta chain) was sequenced for a study of CD8 T cells in ankylosing spondylitis. This clonotype has ten or more counts. The antigen remains unidentified. As the method for making TCR beta libraries, quantitative 5'-RACE with molecular barcodes was used. Each CDR3 protein gets one entry after TCRdb re-called the 5' RACE reads with MiXCR. The sample includes around 430,000 distinct CDR3 sequences, 17% of them seen just once. The CDR3 sequence is 15 residues long. Trimming removed 4 bases from V and 5 bases from J; junction bases left unmatched: 6. Points from the study as a whole: Seven or eight highly homologous variants made up a TCR beta motif, and this motif appeared characteristic of ankylosing spondylitis blood. In reactive arthritis synovial fluid and blood, some motif variants had been reported before. Peripheral blood samples showed relatively rare disease-linked clones, and these clones were CD8+. From matched ankylosing spondylitis synovial fluid, disease-linked clones were reportedly recovered at significantly enriched levels.

Sequenced input: blood, either unsorted or a sorted T cell fraction (not recorded which). The V and J genes are TRBV12-3 or TRBV12-4 and TRBJ2-1, with 9 bases that match TRBD2. The receptor comes from a male donor with ankylosing spondylitis. The CDR3 here is CASSWAGGKNNEQFF. The CDR3 DNA follows: TGTGCCAGCAGTTGGGCGGGGGGGAAAAACAATGAGCAGTTCTTC.